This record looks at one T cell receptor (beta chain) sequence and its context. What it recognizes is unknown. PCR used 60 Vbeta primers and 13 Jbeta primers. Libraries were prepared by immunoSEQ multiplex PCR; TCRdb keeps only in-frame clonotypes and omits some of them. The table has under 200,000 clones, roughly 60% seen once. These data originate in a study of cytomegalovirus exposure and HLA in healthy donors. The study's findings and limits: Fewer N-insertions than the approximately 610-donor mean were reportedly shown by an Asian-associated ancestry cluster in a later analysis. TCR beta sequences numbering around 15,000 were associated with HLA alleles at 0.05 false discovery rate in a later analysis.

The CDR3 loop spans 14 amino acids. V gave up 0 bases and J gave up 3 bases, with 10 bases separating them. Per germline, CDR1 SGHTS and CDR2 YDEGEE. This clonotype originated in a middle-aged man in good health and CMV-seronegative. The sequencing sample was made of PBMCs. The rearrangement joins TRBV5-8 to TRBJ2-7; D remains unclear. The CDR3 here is CASSLGPGNYEQYF. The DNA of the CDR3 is TGTGCCAGCAGCTTGGGTCCAGGCAACTACGAGCAGTACTTC.